One T cell receptor beta chain is described in this entry. Antigen specificity is unknown. Germline CDR1 SGHRS, CDR2 YFSETQ. V shed 1 base and J shed 10 bases, with 15 bases lying between them. The CDR3 extends over 14 amino acids. This record comes from a study of cytomegalovirus exposure and HLA in healthy donors. 13 Jbeta primers and 60 Vbeta primers were used for the PCR. Profiling relied on immunoSEQ multiplex PCR, and the TCRdb table lists in-frame clones only, not all of them. The profile shows roughly 140,000 clones, 75% to 80% of them singletons. Whole-study findings and limits: Within a later analysis, the majority of CMV-associated TCR beta chains appeared HLA-restricted. CMV serostatus was the only recorded immune exposure for donors. Analysis was carried out at a later point, and it linked a missense DCLRE1C variant to TCR beta V- and J-gene trimming.

The origin of this receptor is a male donor in good health and CMV-seronegative. The sample comprised PBMCs. The chain has TRBV5-1 and TRBJ2-1, with D perhaps TRBD1 (7 bases). The DNA for the CDR3 is TGCGCCAGCAGCTTGCCGCGGGACAGCCCGGAGCAGTTCTTC. Its protein product is CASSLPRDSPEQFF.